Presented here are 2 T cell receptor beta chains from one specimen sequenced in a study of T-cell memory formation after mild COVID-19. MiXCR was run by TCRdb on the 5' RACE reads, yielding one entry per CDR3 protein. The repertoire holds about 180,000 distinct CDR3 sequences, with approximately 16% as singletons. What was sequenced was PBMCs or a T cell subset sorted from them (not recorded which). Receptors were obtained from an adult woman who had mild COVID-19 (a few samples of this study predate the infection). Cell type and time point are not known.

The chain couples TRBV29-1 to TRBJ1-1, with a weak D call TRBD1 (5 bases). Looked up from germline, CDR1 is SQVTM and CDR2 is ANQGSEA. V was pared by 5 bases and J by 5 bases, with 18 bases between. The CDR3 is 14 amino acids. The CDR3 protein is CSVKWKTEGTEAFF. In nucleotides, the CDR3 is TGCAGCGTTAAATGGAAGACAGAGGGTACTGAAGCTTTCTTT.

A few counts support this clonotype. The chain joins TRBV20-1 to TRBJ1-1; D may be TRBD1 (6 bases). V lost 5 bases and J lost 2, with 12 bases in between. The CDR3 has 13 residues. Germline CDR1 is DFQATT and CDR2 is SNEGSKA (reference sequence). CDR3 coding DNA: TGCAGTGCTCCCGGGACACACAACACTGAAGCTTTCTTT. This codes for CSAPGTHNTEAFF.